These 13 T cell receptor beta chains share one sample of origin, sequenced in a study of T cell responses to AZD1222 COVID-19 vaccine. Profiling relied on immunoSEQ multiplex PCR, and the TCRdb table lists in-frame clones only, not all of them. This table has about 76,000 clones, about 74% appearing once. The sample here was peripheral blood, taken 28 days after the second dose of the MenACWY control vaccine. These receptors all come from an adult who received the MenACWY meningococcal vaccine as a control.

This clone was recorded only once. The rearrangement links TRBV7-9 to TRBJ1-6; D possibly corresponds to TRBD1 (5 bases). V lost 1 base and J lost 10, with 14 bases in between. The CDR3 covers 15 residues. CDR1 and CDR2 from the germline V gene are SEHNR and FQNEAQ (reference sequence). The CDR3 sequence: CASSLGGEGSSPLHF. CDR3 in DNA: TGTGCCAGCAGCTTAGGGGGAGAGGGGTCGTCACCCCTCCACTTT.

The CDR3 DNA follows: TGTGCCAGCAGCCAACGGGGTCTCTACGAGCAGTACTTC. This translates into CASSQRGLYEQYF. This chain joins TRBV3-1 (or the pseudogene TRBV3-2) and TRBJ2-7, with D perhaps TRBD2 (5 bases). The CDR3 totals 13 residues. Germline V gene sequence: CDR1 LGHDT, CDR2 YNNKEL (reference sequence). With 2 bases removed from V and 3 bases from J, the gap between germline ends came to 8 bases.

The rearrangement links TRBV7-6 to TRBJ2-1; weak D call: TRBD2 (6 bases). This CDR3 has 12 residues. V lost 5 bases to trimming and J lost 8 bases, with 10 bases between them. The germline V gene encodes CDR1 SGHVS and CDR2 FNYEAQ. The CDR3 loop reads CASSPTSHEQFF. In DNA form, the CDR3 reads TGTGCCAGCAGCCCGACTAGTCATGAGCAGTTCTTC.

The J gene is TRBJ2-7, the V gene TRBV5-4; TRBD1 matches at 7 bases. CDR3 size: 14 residues. V lost 4 bases, J lost 5 bases, and 9 bases stayed unmatched. CDR1 SGHNT and CDR2 YYREEE come from the germline V gene (reference sequence). The DNA for the CDR3 is TGTGCCAGCAGCGCCCAACAGGGGAACAACGAGCAGTACTTC. This encodes CASSAQQGNNEQYF. The complete variable domain, with remaining parts taken from reference TRBV5-4 and TRBJ2-7, reads ETGVTQSPTHLIKTRGQQVTLRCSSQSGHNTVSWYQQALGQGPQFIFQYYREEENGRGNFPPRFSGLQFPNYSSELNVNALELDDSALYLCASSAQQGNNEQYFGPGTRLTVT.

In its sample, this clone was seen a few times. The V call is TRBV7-6, the J call TRBJ2-5; 7 bases agree with TRBD2. CDR3 length equals 16 residues. Germline-derived CDR1 and CDR2 are SGHVS and FNYEAQ. V lost 0 bases, J lost 2 bases, and 6 bases stayed unmatched. The CDR3 nucleotides are TGTGCCAGCAGCTTAGCTGGCGGGAGTGTACAAGAGACCCAGTACTTC. It yields the protein CASSLAGGSVQETQYF.

The V gene is TRBV4-2, the J gene TRBJ1-2; 9 bases line up with TRBD1. The CDR3 runs 16 residues. V lost 3 bases and J lost 7; bases outside the gene matches: 12. Looked up from germline, CDR1 is LGHNA and CDR2 is YNFKEQ. DNA of the CDR3: TGTGCCAGCAGCCACCAACCGGGACAGGGACTCTCTGGCTACACCTTC. This translates into CASSHQPGQGLSGYTF.

The chain couples TRBV5-6 to TRBJ2-2, with TRBD2 matching 10 bases. The V segment lost 3 bases and the J segment 3 bases; nucleotides outside the gene matches: 5. The CDR3 is 16 residues long. Germline-derived CDR1 and CDR2 are SGHDT and YYEEEE. The DNA for the CDR3 is TGTGCCAGCAGCTCTCTAGCGGGAGTGCACACCGGGGAGCTGTTTTTT. Translation gives CASSSLAGVHTGELFF.

V gene TRBV3-1 (or the pseudogene TRBV3-2) combines with J gene TRBJ1-4; 8 positions match TRBD1. The CDR3 has 16 residues. Germline CDR1 is LGHDT and CDR2 is YNNKEL (reference sequence). Trimming at V came to 4 bases and at J to 8 bases, leaving 12 bases not matched to a gene. The CDR3: CASSRFSGGGGEKLFF. The CDR3 DNA sequence: TGTGCCAGCAGCCGCTTTTCAGGGGGCGGAGGAGAAAAACTGTTTTTT.

As DNA, the CDR3 is TGTGCCAGCAGCTTGGGGGGACACGGAAATTATGGCTACACCTTC. Protein: CASSLGGHGNYGYTF. The chain recombines TRBV5-8 with TRBJ1-2, with a weak D call TRBD1 (6 bases). Deletions cut 0 bases from V and 5 bases from J, with 14 bases between. CDR1 is SGHTS and CDR2 is YDEGEE in the germline V gene. CDR3 size: 15 residues.

V usage is TRBV5-1 and J usage is TRBJ2-1; no clear D. Germline CDR1 is SGHRS and CDR2 is YFSETQ. The CDR3 has 16 amino acids. V lost 2 bases and J lost 7, with 19 bases in between. CDR3 residues: CASSFTSPGPGNEQFF. CDR3 DNA: TGCGCCAGCAGCTTTACTTCCCCGGGCCCAGGAAATGAGCAGTTCTTC.

The genes are TRBV14 and TRBJ2-5; 11 positions match TRBD2. The CDR3 totals 14 residues. The J segment lost 5 bases and the V segment lost 4 bases, leaving 3 bases of the junction unmatched. Germline CDR1 and CDR2: SGHDN and FVKESK. As DNA, the CDR3 is TGTGCCAGCAGCCTCGTAGCGGGAGGGGAGACCCAGTACTTC. It encodes CASSLVAGGETQYF.

V and J are TRBV6-4 and TRBJ1-6; TRBD1 agrees at 7 bases. Germline V lookup: CDR1 MRHNA, CDR2 SNTAGT. The CDR3 sequence is 15 residues long. After removal of 8 bases from V and 7 bases from J, the junction contained 11 bases not matched to a gene. The CDR3 nucleotides read TGTGCCAGCTTCTCCCGACAGGGTGTGAATTCACCCCTCCACTTT. It specifies CASFSRQGVNSPLHF.

The rearrangement links TRBV5-1 to TRBJ2-3; D may match TRBD1 or TRBD2 (5 bases each). Trimming shortened V by 4 bases and J by 2 bases, and 11 bases separated the two germline ends. This CDR3 is 14 amino acids long. Germline CDR1 reads SGHRS; CDR2 reads YFSETQ. Written as DNA, the CDR3 is TGCGCCAGCAGCCCTGGGGGTGACACAGATACGCAGTATTTT. Translating it yields CASSPGGDTDTQYF.